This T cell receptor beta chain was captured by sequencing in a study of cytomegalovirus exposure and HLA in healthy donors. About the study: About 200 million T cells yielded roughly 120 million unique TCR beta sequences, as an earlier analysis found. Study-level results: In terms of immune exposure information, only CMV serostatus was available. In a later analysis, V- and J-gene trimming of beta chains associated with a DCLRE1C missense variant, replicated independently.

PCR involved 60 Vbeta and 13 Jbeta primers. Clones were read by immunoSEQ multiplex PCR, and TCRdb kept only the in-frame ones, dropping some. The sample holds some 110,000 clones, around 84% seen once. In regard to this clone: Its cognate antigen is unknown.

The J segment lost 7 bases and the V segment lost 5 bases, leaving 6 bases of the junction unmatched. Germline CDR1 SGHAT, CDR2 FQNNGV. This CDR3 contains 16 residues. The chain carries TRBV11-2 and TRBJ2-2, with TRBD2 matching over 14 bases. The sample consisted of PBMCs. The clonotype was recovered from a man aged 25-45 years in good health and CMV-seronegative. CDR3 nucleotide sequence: TGTGCCAGCAGCCGACTAGCGGGGGGGCCGGGCGGGGAGCTGTTTTTT. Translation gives CASSRLAGGPGGELFF.